These 18 T cell receptor beta chains share one sample of origin, sequenced in a study of immune heterogeneity within non-small cell lung tumors. TCR beta CDR3 was amplified by multiplex PCR, first round around 10 cycles, 32 V and 13 J primers. Each CDR3 protein gets one entry after TCRdb re-called the multiplex PCR reads with MiXCR. The sample lists 3,200 or so distinct CDR3 sequences, around a fifth occurring once. Template input, which was bulk tumor genomic DNA, totaled 600 ng per sample. Far-apart biopsies, several per primary tumor, were taken during surgery. Newly diagnosed with untreated non-small cell lung cancer, the patients underwent curative surgery. The sample taken for sequencing was lung tumor tissue. Receptors originate from a man aged 55 to 69 with non-small cell lung cancer.

As for this clonotype: This may be a read error: a much more frequent sequence differs by one nucleotide. The chain is built from TRBV11-2 and TRBJ2-1; 10 positions match TRBD1. Germline V gives CDR1 SGHAT, CDR2 FQNNGV. The CDR3 contains 17 residues. CDR3 in amino acids: CASSLMGQGSSYNEQLF. The CDR3 region has the DNA TGTGCCAGCAGCTTAATGGGACAGGGGAGCTCCTACAATGAGCAGTTATTC. The full variable domain, completed using reference TRBV11-2 and TRBJ2-1, is EAGVAQSPRYKIIEKRQSVAFWCNPISGHATLYWYQQILGQGPKLLIQFQNNGVVDDSQLPKDRFSAERLKGVDSTLKIQPAKLEDSAVYLCASSLMGQGSSYNEQLFGPGTRLTVL.

By share, this clonotype ranks as medium-sized. The chain's CDR3 is CASSYHRGLDEKLFF. The CDR3 nucleotides read TGTGCCAGCAGTTACCACAGGGGGCTCGATGAAAAACTGTTTTTT. The chain joins TRBV6-5 to TRBJ1-4, with 9 positions matching TRBD1. Germline V gene data show CDR1 as MNHEY and CDR2 as SVGAGI. V was pared by 2 bases and J by 6 bases, with 4 bases of the junction left unmatched. CDR3 length: 15 amino acids.

This clonotype is medium-sized (0.01 to 0.1%) within its sample. The chain links TRBV5-1 to TRBJ2-1; TRBD2 aligns across 7 bases. Trimming at V came to 0 bases and at J to 4 bases, leaving 1 base not matched to a gene. This CDR3 comprises 14 residues. Germline V gene lookup returns CDR1 SGHRS and CDR2 YFSETQ. The DNA for the CDR3 is TGCGCCAGCAGCTTGGCTAGCGGATACAATGAGCAGTTCTTC. It codes for CASSLASGYNEQFF.

This clonotype is medium-sized (0.01 to 0.1%) by share. V is TRBV7-3 and J is TRBJ2-1; 12 bases match TRBD1. The CDR3 contains 16 residues. Germline CDR1 is SGHTA and CDR2 is FQGTGA. V gave up 5 bases and J gave up 9 bases; unmatched junction bases: 11. DNA for the CDR3: TGTGCCAGCAGCCCCAACTCGGGACAGGGGGCCGGTGAGCAGTTCTTC. As protein: CASSPNSGQGAGEQFF.

For this clonotype: A much larger clone lies a single base off, so this may be a read error. The chain is built from TRBV7-2 and TRBJ2-5; D is ambiguous. This CDR3 has 11 amino acids. Germline V lookup: CDR1 SGHTA, CDR2 FQGNSA. The DNA for the CDR3 is TGTGCCAGCAGCGACCAAGACACCCAGTACTTC. This translates into CASSDQDTQYF.

This clonotype ranks as medium-sized. The V call is TRBV7-6, the J call TRBJ2-7; unclear D gene. Germline assignment: CDR1 SGHVS and CDR2 FNYEAQ. The CDR3 is 15 residues long. Trimming left V 5 bases short and J 2 bases short, with 16 bases between. The CDR3 loop reads CASSAADDTTYEQYF. The CDR3 region has the DNA TGTGCCAGCAGCGCCGCGGATGACACCACCTACGAGCAGTACTTC.

The chain couples TRBV27 to TRBJ1-5, with 7 bases identical to TRBD1. Germline-derived CDR1 and CDR2 are MNHEY and SMNVEV (reference sequence). V trimming: 5 bases; J trimming: 9 bases; junction bases outside the gene matches: 16. The CDR3 runs to 16 residues. Here the CDR3 reads CASSLMTGMGLWPQHF. The DNA of the CDR3 is TGTGCCAGCAGTCTAATGACAGGGATGGGGTTATGGCCCCAGCATTTT.

This clonotype is labeled as medium-sized. This chain joins TRBV20-1 and TRBJ2-3; TRBD2 matches 8 bases. Germline CDR1 DFQATT, CDR2 SNEGSKA (reference sequence). Germline trimming cut 3 bases from V and 4 bases from J; bases unmatched to any gene: 12. The CDR3 has 16 amino acids. CDR3 bases: TGCAGTGCTAGTGTCTCCGGGAGGGCGTATTCAGATACGCAGTATTTT. This translates into CSASVSGRAYSDTQYF.

This clonotype is labeled as medium-sized (0.01 to 0.1%). The gene calls are TRBV20-1 and TRBJ2-3; D is possibly TRBD1 (7 bases). The CDR3 consists of 16 residues. The germline V and J ends were trimmed by 0 bases and 4 bases, with 17 bases remaining between them. CDR1 is DFQATT and CDR2 is SNEGSKA in the germline V gene (reference sequence). CDR3 protein: CSARDLARGAADTQYF. For the CDR3, the DNA is TGCAGTGCTAGAGATCTCGCCAGGGGGGCTGCAGATACGCAGTATTTT.

This clonotype has a handful of counts. V gene TRBV20-1 combines with J gene TRBJ1-1; D not resolved. The V end lost 3 bases, the J end lost 1 base, and 12 bases lay between the germline ends. The CDR3 extends over 14 amino acids. The germline gives CDR1 DFQATT, CDR2 SNEGSKA (reference sequence). CDR3 sequence (DNA): TGCAGTGCTAGGAAACCCCCAGAGAACACTGAAGCTTTCTTT. Protein: CSARKPPENTEAFF.

A remark on this clonotype: This may be a read error, as it is one base from a much larger clone. The CDR3 carries no conserved terminal phenylalanine or tryptophan, so it likely arises from a read error. V gene TRBV28 combines with J gene TRBJ2-7; TRBD2 aligns across 8 bases. CDR3 length equals 14 residues. In germline, CDR1 is MDHEN, CDR2 SYDVKM. The trim removed 5 bases at V and 2 bases at J, leaving 5 bases unmatched. CDR3 sequence reads: CASSIAGPPYEQYS. CDR3 DNA sequence: TGTGCCAGCAGTATAGCGGGGCCTCCCTACGAGCAGTACTCC.

Judged by abundance, this clonotype is medium-sized. DNA of the CDR3: TGTGCCAGCAGCCTAGCGGGGAGGAGTACCGGGGAGCTGTTTTTT. Residues: CASSLAGRSTGELFF. The chain couples TRBV6-1 to TRBJ2-2, with TRBD2 matching over 9 bases. V lost 6 bases, J lost 5 bases, and 7 bases stayed unmatched. The CDR3 covers 15 residues. Germline CDR1 is MNHNS and CDR2 is SASEGT.

This clonotype rates as medium-sized (0.01 to 0.1%). The CDR3 DNA reads TGTGCCAGCAGTCCACAGGGAGTCGAGCAGTACTTC. Amino acid sequence: CASSPQGVEQYF. The genes are TRBV11-2 and TRBJ2-7; TRBD1 might be the D (6 bases). The germline gives CDR1 SGHAT, CDR2 FQNNGV. This CDR3 has 12 amino acids. Trimming cost V 6 bases and J 6 bases, with 12 bases left between them.

By share, this clonotype counts as medium-sized. The chain has TRBV25-1 and TRBJ2-2; TRBD1 aligns across 10 bases. Trimming took 6 bases from V and 3 from J; bases not matched to a gene: 4. Germline loops: CDR1 MGHDK, CDR2 SYGVNS. The length of the CDR3 is 15 residues. CDR3: CASRKGTGDTGELFF. DNA of the CDR3: TGTGCCAGCAGAAAGGGGACAGGGGACACCGGGGAGCTGTTTTTT.

As for this clonotype: A much larger clonotype is one base distant, so this may be a read error. This chain joins TRBV5-4 and TRBJ1-2; D gene unclear. The CDR3 length is 14 residues. In germline, CDR1 is SGHNT, CDR2 YYREEE (reference sequence). The CDR3 reads CARSLDGHNYGYTF. As DNA, the CDR3 is TGTGCCAGAAGCTTGGACGGTCATAACTATGGCTACACCTTC.

Judged by abundance, this clonotype is large (0.1 to 1%). V is TRBV10-3 and J is TRBJ2-2; D is undetermined. V was shortened by 3 bases and J by 3 bases, with 5 bases between the two germline ends. The CDR3 has 13 residues. The germline gives CDR1 ENHRY, CDR2 SYGVKD. The CDR3: CAISETYTGELFF. The CDR3 bases are TGTGCCATCAGTGAAACTTACACCGGGGAGCTGTTTTTT.

This clonotype is medium-sized. The chain is built from TRBV7-9 and TRBJ1-5, with TRBD1 as a possible D gene (5 bases). The V gene lost 5 bases and the J gene lost 4 bases, with 6 bases spanning the gap. CDR1 is SEHNR, CDR2 FQNEAQ, per germline (reference sequence). The CDR3 length is 12 residues. The CDR3 bases are TGTGCCAGCAGCCGACAGAATCAGCCCCAGCATTTT. The encoded protein is CASSRQNQPQHF.

The table lists this clonotype with a few counts. The chain uses TRBV5-6 and TRBJ2-3; TRBD2 aligns across 7 bases. Germline V gives CDR1 SGHDT, CDR2 YYEEEE. The CDR3 runs to 16 residues. V lost 5 bases to trimming and J lost 1 base; unmatched junction nucleotides: 10. The CDR3 bases are TGTGCCAGCAGGTTCCTTAGCGGGTTTGGCACAGATACGCAGTATTTT. Translating it yields CASRFLSGFGTDTQYF.